The 11 T cell receptor beta chains in this list originate from one sample, sequenced in a study of blood T cells in healthy people across ages (dated by TCRdb to the mid-2010s). The method was 5' RACE. Sequencing was carried out with an Illumina HiSeq 2500. A second about 7 to 12 cycle PCR used a sample-barcoded 5' primer and a J-beta primer mix. TCRdb itself trimmed the public reads at Q25 with fastp, ran MiXCR and retained productive beta chains. Each CDR3 protein gets just one entry, which takes the most common genes and DNA from the rows behind it. This sample has some 550,000 distinct CDR3 sequences in its table, and less than 60% of those were observed once. Under 30% of the sample is held by the ten biggest clonotypes. Sequencing input: blood. Every receptor here comes from a man older than 75 in good health.

CDR3 DNA sequence: TGCAGCGTTGAAGTGGGGCCGACTCGTTTGAGGGAGACCCAGTACTTC. Its protein is CSVEVGPTRLRETQYF. The V gene is TRBV29-1, the J gene TRBJ2-7, with D perhaps TRBD1 (5 bases). The DNA end lines up better with TRBJ2-5; the J call may be wrong. The CDR3 is 16 residues long. Germline CDR1 is SQVTM and CDR2 is ANQGSEA.

Only a few counts were recorded for this clonotype. The chain links TRBV12-3 or TRBV12-4 to TRBJ2-7, with D perhaps matching TRBD2 (6 bases). V was cut by 5 bases and J by 5 bases, with 10 bases left in between. The CDR3 loop spans 12 amino acids. The CDR3 sequence: CASSPGLHEQYF. The CDR3 DNA is TGTGCCAGCAGTCCGGGACTCCACGAGCAGTACTTC.

Many counts were recorded for this clonotype. This sequence joins TRBV6-5 and TRBJ2-1; a weak D match, TRBD1 (7 bases). Germline V gene sequence: CDR1 MNHEY, CDR2 SVGAGI. Trimming took 7 bases from V and 6 from J, leaving 16 bases between them. The CDR3 length is 14 residues. In DNA form, the CDR3 reads TGTGCCAGCACCCAAAGACAGGGAGGCAATGAGCAGTTCTTC. It yields the protein CASTQRQGGNEQFF.

This clonotype was seen only a few times. The J gene is TRBJ1-2, the V gene TRBV20-1; D call uncertain. The germline V gene has CDR1 DFQATT and CDR2 SNEGSKA (reference sequence). This CDR3 has 15 amino acids. Between the trimmed V and J ends, which lost 3 bases and 3 bases, there was a span of 17 bases. CDR3 residues: CSASLGNPSDYGYTF. CDR3 nucleotides: TGCAGTGCTAGTTTGGGGAACCCGAGCGACTATGGCTACACCTTC.

This clonotype was counted at least ten times. The chain combines TRBV6-5 with TRBJ1-1, with D uncertain. V dropped 2 bases and J dropped 1 base, with 8 bases sitting between them. The V gene's germline CDR1 is MNHEY and CDR2 SVGAGI. The CDR3 is 14 residues long. CDR3: CASSYARANTEAFF. The DNA for the CDR3 is TGTGCCAGCAGTTACGCGCGGGCGAACACTGAAGCTTTCTTT.

This clonotype appeared a single time. V is TRBV29-1 and J is TRBJ2-1, with 9 bases identical to TRBD2. Looked up from germline, CDR1 is SQVTM and CDR2 is ANQGSEA. With V trimmed by 6 bases and J by 7 bases, 7 bases remained unmatched. This CDR3 has 13 residues. CDR3 DNA sequence: TGCAGCGTGAGGGCGGGAGGGCCAAATGAGCAGTTCTTC. Translation gives CSVRAGGPNEQFF.

This sequence joins TRBV12-3 or TRBV12-4 and TRBJ2-5; 15 nucleotides match TRBD2. Matching the DNA end better, TRBJ2-7 makes the J call doubtful. There are 15 residues in the CDR3. The CDR3 DNA reads TGTGCCAGCAGTCCGGGACTAGCGGGAGGCTACGAGCAGTACTTC. Protein: CASSPGLAGGYEQYF.

This clonotype was recorded a few times. This chain uses TRBV12-3 or TRBV12-4 with TRBJ2-5; D possibly corresponds to TRBD2 (6 bases). The CDR3 loop spans 13 amino acids. The germline V and J ends were trimmed by 10 bases and 5 bases, with 17 bases remaining between them. The CDR3, as DNA: TGTGCCACTCGACGGGACTTTGGGGAGACCCAGTACTTC. This codes for CATRRDFGETQYF.

This clonotype was observed a handful of times. This chain uses TRBV20-1 with TRBJ2-5, with 7 bases aligning to TRBD2. The germline CDR1 and CDR2 sequences are DFQATT and SNEGSKA (reference sequence). The V segment lost 7 bases and the J segment 5 bases; nucleotides outside the gene matches: 7. The CDR3 loop spans 12 amino acids. The CDR3 is CSVGRAGETQYF. DNA of the CDR3: TGCAGTGTTGGGAGGGCCGGTGAGACCCAGTACTTC.

This clonotype showed up just a few times. CDR3 residues: CSVDKGVNTEAFF. CDR3 DNA sequence: TGCAGCGTTGACAAGGGAGTGAACACTGAAGCTTTCTTT. The chain recombines TRBV29-1 with TRBJ1-1, with D uncertain. The CDR3 length is 13 residues. Per germline, CDR1 SQVTM and CDR2 ANQGSEA. V was cut by 3 bases and J by 0 bases, with 8 bases left in between.

This clonotype showed up just a few times. DNA for the CDR3: TGTGCCAGCAGCCAAGACGGGAGGGGGCTTGATACGCAGTATTTT. This encodes CASSQDGRGLDTQYF. The genes are TRBV11-2 and TRBJ2-3; TRBD2 is a possible D gene (8 bases). The CDR3 loop spans 15 amino acids. The V gene lost 5 bases and the J gene lost 6 bases, with 18 bases spanning the gap. Germline V gene sequence: CDR1 SGHAT, CDR2 FQNNGV.